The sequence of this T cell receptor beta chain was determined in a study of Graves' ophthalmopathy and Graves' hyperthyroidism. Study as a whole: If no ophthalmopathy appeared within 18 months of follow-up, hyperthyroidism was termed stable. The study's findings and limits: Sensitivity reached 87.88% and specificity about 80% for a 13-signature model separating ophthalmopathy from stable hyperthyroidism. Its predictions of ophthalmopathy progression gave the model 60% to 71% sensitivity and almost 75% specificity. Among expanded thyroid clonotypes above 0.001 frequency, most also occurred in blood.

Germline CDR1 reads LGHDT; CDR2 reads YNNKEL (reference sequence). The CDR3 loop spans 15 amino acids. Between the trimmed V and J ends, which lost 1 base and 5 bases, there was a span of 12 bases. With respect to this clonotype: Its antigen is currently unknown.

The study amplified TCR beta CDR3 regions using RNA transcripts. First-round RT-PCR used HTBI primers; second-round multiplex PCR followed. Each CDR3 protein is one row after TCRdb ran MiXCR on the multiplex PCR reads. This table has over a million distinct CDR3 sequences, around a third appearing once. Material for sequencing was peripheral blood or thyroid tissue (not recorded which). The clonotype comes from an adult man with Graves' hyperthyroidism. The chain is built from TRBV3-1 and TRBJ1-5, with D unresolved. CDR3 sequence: CASSQGTGWHQPQHF. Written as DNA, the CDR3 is TGTGCCAGCAGCCAAGGGACCGGATGGCATCAGCCCCAGCATTTT.